This entry describes one T cell receptor (beta chain). Its antigen remains unidentified. This specimen comes from a study of graft-versus-host responses after intestinal transplantation. Study-level information: Every transplant recipient was induced with anti-thymocyte globulin, then maintained on tacrolimus and steroids for around 3 years.

Broader study findings: The marrow of recipients harbored GvH clones, and ileum or blood showed some of them first.

Sequencing used immunoSEQ multiplex PCR; TCRdb keeps in-frame clones, though not all of them. Here the sample spans approximately 18,000 clones, approximately 95% being singletons. Here the sequenced sample was PBMCs, taken 23 days after intestinal transplant. The sequence was collected from a human patient who received an intestinal transplant, so some T cells may come from the graft donor.

The CDR3 loop is CASSSVRYAGVSYNEQFF. In DNA form, the CDR3 reads TGTGCCAGCAGCTCCGTGAGATATGCTGGGGTTTCCTACAATGAGCAGTTCTTC. This chain joins TRBV5-8 and TRBJ2-1; D gene unclear. Trimming cost V 3 bases and J 1 base, with 20 bases left between them. Germline assignment: CDR1 SGHTS and CDR2 YDEGEE. The CDR3 sequence is 18 residues long.